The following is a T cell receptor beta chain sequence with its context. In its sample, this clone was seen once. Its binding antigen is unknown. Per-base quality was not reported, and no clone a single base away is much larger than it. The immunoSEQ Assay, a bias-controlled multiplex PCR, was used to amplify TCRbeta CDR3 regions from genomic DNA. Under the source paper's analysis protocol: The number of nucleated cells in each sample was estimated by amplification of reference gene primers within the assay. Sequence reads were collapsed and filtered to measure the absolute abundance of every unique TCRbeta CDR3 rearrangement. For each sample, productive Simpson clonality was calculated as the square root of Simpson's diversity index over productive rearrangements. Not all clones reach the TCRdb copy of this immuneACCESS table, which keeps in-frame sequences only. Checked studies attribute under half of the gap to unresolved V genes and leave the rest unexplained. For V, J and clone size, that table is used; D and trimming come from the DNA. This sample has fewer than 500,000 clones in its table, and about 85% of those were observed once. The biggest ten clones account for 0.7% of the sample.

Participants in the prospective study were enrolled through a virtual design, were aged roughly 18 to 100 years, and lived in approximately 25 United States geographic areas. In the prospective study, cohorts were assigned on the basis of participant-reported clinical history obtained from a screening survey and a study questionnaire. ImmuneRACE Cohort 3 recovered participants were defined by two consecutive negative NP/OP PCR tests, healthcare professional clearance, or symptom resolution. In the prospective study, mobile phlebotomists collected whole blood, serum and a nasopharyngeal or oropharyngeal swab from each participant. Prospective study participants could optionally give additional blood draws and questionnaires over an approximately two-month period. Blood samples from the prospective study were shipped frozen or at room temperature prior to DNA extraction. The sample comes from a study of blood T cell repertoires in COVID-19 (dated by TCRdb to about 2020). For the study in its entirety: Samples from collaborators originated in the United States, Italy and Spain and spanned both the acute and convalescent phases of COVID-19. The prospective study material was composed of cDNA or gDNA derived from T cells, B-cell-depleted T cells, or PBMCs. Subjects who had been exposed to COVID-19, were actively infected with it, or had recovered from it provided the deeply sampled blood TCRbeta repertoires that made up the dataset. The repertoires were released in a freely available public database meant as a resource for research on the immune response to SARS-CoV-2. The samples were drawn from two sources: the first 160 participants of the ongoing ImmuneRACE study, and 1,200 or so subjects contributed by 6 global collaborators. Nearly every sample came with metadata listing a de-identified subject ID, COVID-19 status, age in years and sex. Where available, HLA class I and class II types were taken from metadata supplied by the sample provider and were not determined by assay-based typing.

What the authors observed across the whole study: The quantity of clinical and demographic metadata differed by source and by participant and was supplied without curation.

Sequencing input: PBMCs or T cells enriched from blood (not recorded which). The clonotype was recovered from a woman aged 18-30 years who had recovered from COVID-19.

The CDR3 protein is CAWSVPSGWEAEAFF. At the DNA level, the sequence is TGTGCCTGGAGTGTACCATCAGGGTGGGAGGCTGAAGCTTTCTTT. The V and J genes are TRBV30 and TRBJ1-1; TRBD1 is a weak D gene call, 5 bases matching. From a lookup of the germline V gene (reference sequence), CDR1 and CDR2 are GTSNPN and SVGIG. The CDR3 contains 15 residues, cysteine and phenylalanine counted. Only the CDR3 portion is preserved as DNA: 45 bases, with reading frame beginning at the first base. V drops 0 bases and J drops 6 bases, leaving 17 bases in between.